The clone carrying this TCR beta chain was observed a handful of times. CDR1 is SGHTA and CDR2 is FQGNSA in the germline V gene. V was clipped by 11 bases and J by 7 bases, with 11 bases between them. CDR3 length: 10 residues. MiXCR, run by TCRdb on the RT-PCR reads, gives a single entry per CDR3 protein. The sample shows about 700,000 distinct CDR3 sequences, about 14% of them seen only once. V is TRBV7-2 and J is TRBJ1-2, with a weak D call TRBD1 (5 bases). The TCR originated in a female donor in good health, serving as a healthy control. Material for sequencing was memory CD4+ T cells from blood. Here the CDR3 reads CAVRAGGYTF. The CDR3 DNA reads TGTGCCGTCAGGGCGGGTGGCTACACCTTC.